This entry features one T cell receptor (beta chain) sequence. Its specificity is not known. V lost 1 base, J lost 4 bases, and 7 bases stayed unmatched. This CDR3 spans 16 amino acids. CDR1 SGHAT and CDR2 FQNNGV come from the germline V gene. PCR employed 60 Vbeta and 13 Jbeta primers. Per the original data handling: As a later analysis found, there were roughly 80 million unique TCR beta chains, of which some 10 million were shared. TCRdb keeps only in-frame clones here, not all; method: immunoSEQ multiplex PCR. V, J and clone size derive from that table, while D and trimming were established from the DNA sequence. The sample's table shows about 51,000 clones. The entry originates in a study of cytomegalovirus exposure and HLA in healthy donors. Overall study results and limits: Analysis performed later found over 15,000 TCR beta sequences associated with HLA alleles at 0.05 false discovery rate.

Sequenced sample: PBMCs. The TCR sequence derives from a man in his forties in good health and CMV-seropositive. The V and J genes are TRBV11-2 and TRBJ2-7; 10 positions match TRBD2. In DNA form, the CDR3 reads TGTGCCAGCAGCTTAGGCAGCCTAGCGGGAGCTTACGAGCAGTACTTC. Amino acid sequence: CASSLGSLAGAYEQYF.